This TCR beta chain originates from a study of OX40 agonist ivuxolimab in advanced cancers. About the study as a whole: Ivuxolimab was a fully human IgG2 agonistic monoclonal antibody targeting the costimulatory receptor OX40 (CD134). The paper covers the monotherapy dose-escalation part of the phase I ivuxolimab trial, which included N ≈ 52 patients. Intravenous ivuxolimab was administered to patients every 2 weeks at six dose levels: 0.01, 0.1, 0.3, 1.5, 3 and 10 mg/kg. Partial responses occurred in three dose-escalation patients, of whom one had hepatocellular carcinoma and two had cutaneous melanoma. Prior anti-PD-1, anti-PD-L1 or anti-CTLA-4 therapy was permitted, and 40% of dose-escalation patients had received checkpoint inhibitors. Of the approximately 54 patients in dose escalation, 19 had hepatocellular carcinoma, some 15 had melanoma, 9 had renal cell carcinoma and 9 had head and neck cancer. The point of sequencing TCRbeta in the periphery was to test whether ivuxolimab changed TCR sequence diversity and drove clonal T-cell expansion. In the dose-escalation cohort, approximately 82% of patients were male, and the mean age was approximately 55 years, with a range of roughly 20 to 80. Findings and caveats that apply to the study as a whole: Low levels of normalized T-cell clonal expansion were also seen in some nonresponding patients. After ivuxolimab, expanded clones were on average more numerous among CD8+ T cells than among CD4+ T cells. Which antigens the clonally expanded peripheral T cells were specific for was not determined. In the 0.1-3.0 mg/kg groups, partial responders had among the lowest normalized peripheral clonal expansion, particularly in CD8+ T cells. At doses of 0.1 to 3.0 mg/kg, clonal expansion of both CD4+ and CD8+ blood T cells was observed from baseline to week 6.

Patients with a history of autoimmune disease or receiving systemic immunosuppression were excluded from the trial. Peripheral blood for TCR sequencing was collected from all dose cohorts at baseline, on cycle 4 day 1, and on cycle 7 day 1. Samples were obtained from an open-label, multicenter, first-in-human phase I dose-escalation trial of ivuxolimab. The trial enrolled adults with locally advanced or metastatic head and neck squamous cell, hepatocellular, melanoma or renal cell carcinoma. CD4+ and CD8+ T cells were sorted separately from peripheral blood before TCR sequencing. Genomic DNA was extracted from sorted cells for sequencing of the TCRbeta CDR3 region. The immunoSEQ Assay was used to sequence the TCRbeta CDR3 regions. Drawn from immuneACCESS, this table holds only the in-frame rearrangements with V and J called that TCRdb kept. Clones are partly lost; checked studies trace under half to an unresolved V gene and leave the rest unexplained. Across this sample there are tens of thousands of clones, with approximately 80% seen only once. 6.5% to 8.5% of the sample is held by the ten biggest clonotypes.

About this clone: Its antigen has not been determined. Within one base of it there is no much larger clone, and no base qualities were kept.

Per the germline V gene, MNHEY is the CDR1 and SVGAGI is the CDR2. The CDR3, cysteine through phenylalanine, is 13 amino acids long. The CDR3 DNA has 39 bases and is translated from base 1. V gives up 6 bases and J gives up 4 bases, and the segment between their germline ends measures 12 bases. This TCR was sampled from an adult with an advanced solid tumor such as melanoma, head and neck, liver or kidney cancer. This sample comprised CD4+ or CD8+ T cells sorted from blood, obtained in a trial of the OX40 agonist ivuxolimab. The V gene is TRBV6-5 and the J gene is TRBJ1-1, and possibly TRBD1, on 5 matching bases. The CDR3 region: CASRGRGGTEAFF. Read as DNA, the sequence is TGTGCCAGCAGGGGACGCGGGGGCACTGAAGCTTTCTTT.